These 22 T cell receptor beta chains share one sample of origin, sequenced in a study of blood T cell repertoires in COVID-19. The assay was immunoSEQ multiplex PCR, and TCRdb's table has in-frame clones only and misses some. The table lists some 210,000 clones, 84% of them singletons. Sequenced sample: peripheral blood. The receptors come from a human donor in a cohort sampled during active COVID-19.

This chain links TRBV3-1 (or the pseudogene TRBV3-2) with TRBJ2-1; D gene ambiguous. The CDR3 is made up of 12 amino acids. Germline-derived CDR1 and CDR2 are LGHDT and YNNKEL (reference sequence). The ends were cut back, 8 bases at V and 3 bases at J, with 8 bases in the middle. The CDR3 loop is CASLEHYNEQFF. In DNA form, the CDR3 reads TGTGCCAGCCTGGAGCACTACAATGAGCAGTTCTTC.

This chain connects TRBV19 to TRBJ1-3; D call uncertain. The CDR3 contains 14 residues. V was shortened by 2 bases and J by 2 bases, with 7 bases between the two germline ends. Germline assignment: CDR1 LNHDA and CDR2 SQIVND (reference sequence). The CDR3 loop is CASSINSAGNTIYF. The CDR3 nucleotides read TGTGCCAGTAGTATAAACTCTGCTGGAAACACCATATATTTT.

In its sample, this clone was seen a few times. The chain carries TRBV7-2 and TRBJ2-1; weak D call: TRBD1 (5 bases). V shed 1 base and J shed 8 bases, with 15 bases lying between them. The CDR3 is made up of 15 amino acids. The germline CDR1 and CDR2 sequences are SGHTA and FQGNSA. The CDR3: CASSLDGSEGDEQFF. In DNA form, the CDR3 reads TGTGCCAGCAGCTTAGATGGGTCGGAAGGGGATGAGCAGTTCTTC.

The gene calls are TRBV30 and TRBJ2-2; TRBD2 matches 7 bases. The CDR3 consists of 16 residues. The V segment lost 3 bases and the J segment 5 bases; nucleotides outside the gene matches: 12. The germline V gene has CDR1 GTSNPN and CDR2 SVGIG (reference sequence). The CDR3 DNA sequence: TGTGCCTGGAGCGACTTCGCGGGAGTTCAGACCGGGGAGCTGTTTTTT. As protein: CAWSDFAGVQTGELFF.

The V call is TRBV7-2, the J call TRBJ2-3; 11 bases are shared with TRBD2. Germline V gene data show CDR1 as SGHTA and CDR2 as FQGNSA. This CDR3 spans 15 amino acids. Trimming at V came to 6 bases and at J to 8 bases, leaving 10 bases not matched to a gene. The CDR3 DNA sequence: TGTGCCAGCAGTCCAGGCGGTAGCGGGGGGGGTACGCAGTATTTT. Protein product: CASSPGGSGGGTQYF.

J is TRBJ1-6 and V is TRBV4-2; D gene uncertain. V was pared by 1 base and J by 8 bases, with 12 bases between. There are 15 residues in the CDR3. Germline V gene data show CDR1 as LGHNA and CDR2 as YNFKEQ. The CDR3 DNA reads as TGTGCCAGCAGCCAAGTAAGGGATAGCGATTCACCCCTCCACTTT. It specifies CASSQVRDSDSPLHF.

The genes are TRBV19 and TRBJ2-6, with TRBD2 as a possible D gene (6 bases). The CDR3 is 17 amino acids. Trimming removed 8 bases at V and 2 bases at J, with 19 bases between. Germline V gives CDR1 LNHDA, CDR2 SQIVND (reference sequence). CDR3 DNA sequence: TGTGCCAGTTCCCCCCGGGGGAGCGGCGCTGGGGCCAACGTCCTGACTTTC. Translation: CASSPRGSGAGANVLTF.

The chain employs TRBV5-1 and TRBJ2-2, with a possible D match to TRBD1 (6 bases). This CDR3 is 16 amino acids long. In germline, CDR1 is SGHRS, CDR2 YFSETQ. V was shortened by 0 bases and J by 1 base, with 10 bases between the two germline ends. For the CDR3, the DNA is TGCGCCAGCAGCTTGGTGCAGGGGAGGAACACCGGGGAGCTGTTTTTT. This codes for CASSLVQGRNTGELFF.

V is TRBV10-3 and J is TRBJ2-2; D remains ambiguous. Germline V lookup: CDR1 ENHRY, CDR2 SYGVKD. V lost 4 bases to trimming and J lost 3 bases, with 6 bases between them. The CDR3 is 13 residues long. The DNA for the CDR3 is TGTGCCATCAGTGTGGGCGACACCGGGGAGCTGTTTTTT. Protein sequence: CAISVGDTGELFF.

The genes are TRBV2 and TRBJ2-7; 7 positions match TRBD1. CDR1 and CDR2 (germline): SNHLY, FYNNEI. The V gene end was trimmed by 5 bases and the J gene end by 5 bases; junction bases not matched to a gene: 6. The CDR3 length is 13 residues. The CDR3 DNA follows: TGTGCCAGCAGTCTACAGGGGTTCAACGAGCAGTACTTC. Its translation is CASSLQGFNEQYF.

The chain couples TRBV15 to TRBJ2-5, with TRBD2 identical over 12 bases. Germline CDR1 reads LNHNV; CDR2 reads YYDKDF (reference sequence). The ends lost 5 bases at V and 5 bases at J; junction bases unmatched: 6. The CDR3 is 15 residues long. This chain's CDR3 is CATSLGLAGTETQYF. As DNA, the CDR3 is TGTGCCACCAGCCTAGGACTAGCGGGGACCGAGACCCAGTACTTC. Looking up the rest from reference TRBV15 and TRBJ2-5 gives the full variable domain: DAMVIQNPRYQVTQFGKPVTLSCSQTLNHNVMYWYQQKSSQAPKLLFHYYDKDFNNEADTPDNFQSRRPNTSFCFLDIRSPGLGDTAMYLCATSLGLAGTETQYFGPGTRLLVL.

The V gene is TRBV15, the J gene TRBJ1-5; 8 bases align to TRBD1. There are 19 residues in the CDR3. In germline, CDR1 is LNHNV, CDR2 YYDKDF (reference sequence). The J segment lost 2 bases and the V segment lost 0 bases, leaving 12 bases of the junction unmatched. CDR3 sequence reads: CATSRDPFDRGSGNQPQHF. As DNA, the CDR3 is TGTGCCACCAGCAGAGATCCCTTCGACAGGGGAAGTGGCAATCAGCCCCAGCATTTT.

In its sample, this clone was seen once. The chain joins TRBV28 to TRBJ2-2, with D uncertain. The CDR3 loop spans 12 amino acids. The germline V gene encodes CDR1 MDHEN and CDR2 SYDVKM. V was clipped by 5 bases and J by 6 bases, with 7 bases between them. Here the CDR3 reads CASSPRSGELFF. CDR3 sequence (DNA): TGTGCCAGCAGTCCTAGATCCGGGGAGCTGTTTTTT.

This chain joins TRBV24-1 and TRBJ2-2; 8 positions match TRBD2. Germline values: CDR1 KGHDR, CDR2 SFDVKD. This CDR3 spans 16 amino acids. Losses at the gene ends were 4 bases for V and 2 bases for J; bases not matched to a gene: 5. CDR3 residues: CATSEAAGVNTGELFF. The CDR3 DNA is TGTGCCACCAGTGAGGCAGCGGGAGTTAACACCGGGGAGCTGTTTTTT.

Remarks on this clone: A junction boundary mismatches the germline segment, possibly from a read error. The rearrangement joins TRBV18 to TRBJ1-1, with TRBD1 as a possible D gene (6 bases). This CDR3 comprises 13 residues. Germline loops: CDR1 KGHSH, CDR2 LQKENI. The CDR3 DNA reads as TGTGCCAGCTCCCCACCGGACAGCACTGAAGCTTTCTTT. Its translation is CASSPPDSTEAFF.

The V and J genes are TRBV5-4 and TRBJ1-2; D is possibly TRBD1 (5 bases). Germline V gene sequence: CDR1 SGHNT, CDR2 YYREEE (reference sequence). The CDR3 spans 14 residues. Trimming stripped 0 bases from V and 5 bases from J, with 11 bases between. The DNA for the CDR3 is TGTGCCAGCAGCTTGGCCCCGGGGGGGTATGGCTACACCTTC. Its protein product is CASSLAPGGYGYTF.

This chain connects TRBV5-1 to TRBJ2-2; tentatively, D is TRBD1 (5 bases). The germline V gene has CDR1 SGHRS and CDR2 YFSETQ. V was clipped by 0 bases and J by 0 bases, with 12 bases between them. This CDR3 is built from 17 residues. The chain's CDR3 is CASSLVGAHSNTGELFF. The CDR3 coding sequence is TGCGCCAGCAGCTTGGTAGGGGCCCACTCGAACACCGGGGAGCTGTTTTTT.

This chain uses TRBV6-2 or TRBV6-3 with TRBJ1-5, with unresolved D. The CDR3 totals 15 residues. In germline, CDR1 is MNHEY, CDR2 SVGEGT. V was trimmed by 6 bases and J by 4 bases, leaving 16 bases between them. The CDR3 DNA reads TGTGCCAGCAGCCAAGTGGGAGGAGGAAATCAGCCCCAGCATTTT. Amino acid sequence: CASSQVGGGNQPQHF.

This clone turned up a few times. This rearrangement joins TRBV7-9 to TRBJ2-4, with 8 bases fitting TRBD2. Trimming cost V 5 bases and J 9 bases; bases outside gene matches: 6. Germline V gene lookup returns CDR1 SEHNR and CDR2 FQNEAQ (reference sequence). This CDR3 region has 13 residues. CDR3 region: CASSPRGGTIQYF. CDR3 DNA sequence: TGTGCCAGCAGCCCTCGGGGGGGAACCATTCAGTACTTC.

For the CDR3, the DNA is TGTGCCAGCAGCCGGGACAGCAAGCCAACTAACTATGGCTACACCTTC. Translating it yields CASSRDSKPTNYGYTF. The chain uses TRBV6-2 or TRBV6-3 and TRBJ1-2; TRBD1 aligns across 7 bases. The CDR3 has 16 amino acids. CDR1 MNHEY and CDR2 SVGEGT come from the germline V gene. V trimming: 6 bases; J trimming: 0 bases; junction bases outside the gene matches: 10.

This clone has a handful of counts. The V and J genes are TRBV5-1 and TRBJ1-1; possibly TRBD1 for D (5 bases). V was pared by 4 bases and J by 3 bases, with 13 bases between. The CDR3 consists of 14 residues. The germline V gene encodes CDR1 SGHRS and CDR2 YFSETQ. Here the CDR3 DNA reads TGCGCCAGCAGCCTCAACCGGGGGGACACTGAAGCTTTCTTT. Translating gives CASSLNRGDTEAFF.

The CDR3 sequence: CATSDTTAGGRGNEQFF. The DNA of the CDR3 is TGTGCCACCAGTGATACGACAGCAGGGGGCCGGGGCAATGAGCAGTTCTTC. The chain links TRBV24-1 to TRBJ2-1, with 8 positions matching TRBD1. V gave up 3 bases and J gave up 6 bases; unmatched junction bases: 12. The CDR3 sequence is 17 residues long. The germline V gene encodes CDR1 KGHDR and CDR2 SFDVKD.